This TCR beta chain originates from a study of T cell responses to AZD1222 COVID-19 vaccine. Study-level background: Pooled in the analysis were second doses at about 4 or about 12 weeks. Study-wide results and limits: The sample set comprised mostly white British donors with more females, and clonal diversity was possibly underestimated. Just a handful of AZD1222 recipients tested seropositive at baseline.

Method: immunoSEQ multiplex PCR; TCRdb's copy keeps in-frame clones and lacks some. The top ten clones hold roughly 1.9% of a sample with 150,000 to 160,000 clones, 90% of them seen once. The V and J ends lost 2 bases and 4 bases respectively, with 10 bases between them. The CDR3 spans 14 residues. Per the germline V gene, CDR1 is ENHRY and CDR2 is SYGVKD. About this clone: Its antigen is unknown.

The chain joins TRBV10-3 to TRBJ2-3, with a tentative D call TRBD2 (6 bases). The source material was peripheral blood, sampled on day 0 of AZD1222 vaccination. The receptor's source is an adult in good health. This chain's CDR3 is CAISERENSDTQYF. The DNA for the CDR3 is TGTGCCATCAGTGAGCGGGAGAATTCAGATACGCAGTATTTT.